The 14 T cell receptor beta chains below come from one sample, sequenced in a study of PD-1 blockade in classical Hodgkin lymphoma. Sequencing used immunoSEQ multiplex PCR; TCRdb keeps in-frame clones, though not all of them. This table has more than 95,000 clones, about nine tenths appearing once. Time point reported: cycle 4 day 1 (C4D1), after 6 weeks of nivolumab. Relapse after autologous stem cell transplantation occurred in every patient, and brentuximab vedotin exposure varied. Specimen: peripheral blood mononuclear cells (PBMCs), collected before the fourth cycle of nivolumab. Receptors were obtained from a human donor with classical Hodgkin lymphoma.

The chain links TRBV11-2 to TRBJ1-2; tentative D call: TRBD1 (6 bases). This CDR3 spans 15 amino acids. Trimming took 5 bases from V and 4 from J, leaving 17 bases between them. Per germline, CDR1 SGHAT and CDR2 FQNNGV. DNA of the CDR3: TGTGCCAGCAGCCCGCGGACAGAATTCTCCTATGGCTACACCTTC. It specifies CASSPRTEFSYGYTF.

This rearrangement joins TRBV10-1 to TRBJ1-2; D may be TRBD1 (6 bases). CDR1 is WNHNN and CDR2 is SYGVQD in the germline V gene (reference sequence). This CDR3 is 11 amino acids long. Trimming removed 8 bases at V and 4 bases at J, with 8 bases between. The CDR3 loop is CASGDTYGYTF. The CDR3 DNA reads TGCGCCAGCGGGGACACCTATGGCTACACCTTC.

This clone was seen only once. The V gene is TRBV5-1, the J gene TRBJ1-2; tentative D call: TRBD1 (6 bases). Germline CDR1 and CDR2: SGHRS and YFSETQ. The V end was cut by 7 bases, the J end by 6 bases, with 16 bases between. This CDR3 region has 13 residues. CDR3 protein: CASRPGVTDGYTF. In nucleotides, the CDR3 is TGCGCCAGCCGTCCAGGGGTTACGGATGGCTACACCTTC. Supplemented by reference TRBV5-1 and TRBJ1-2, the full variable domain reads KAGVTQTPRYLIKTRGQQVTLSCSPISGHRSVSWYQQTPGQGLQFLFEYFSETQRNKGNFPGRFSGRQFSNSRSEMNVSTLELGDSALYLCASRPGVTDGYTFGSGTRLTVV.

The DNA of the CDR3 is TGTGCCAGCAGCCAGGGTTTAGGGAATCCAGCGGGGTTTCCCGGGGAGCTGTTTTTT. It translates to CASSQGLGNPAGFPGELFF. V gene TRBV4-2 combines with J gene TRBJ2-2, with 7 bases lining up with TRBD2. Germline trimming cut 3 bases from V and 6 bases from J; bases unmatched to any gene: 19. Germline values: CDR1 LGHNA, CDR2 YNFKEQ. The CDR3 covers 19 residues.

The V gene is TRBV28, the J gene TRBJ1-5; unclear D gene. V was cut by 5 bases and J by 0 bases, with 17 bases left in between. Germline-derived CDR1 and CDR2 are MDHEN and SYDVKM. The CDR3 length is 17 residues. CDR3 protein: CASSRREPFFSNQPQHF. The CDR3 DNA reads TGTGCCAGCAGTCGACGGGAGCCCTTTTTTAGCAATCAGCCCCAGCATTTT. The entire variable domain, with the rest obtained from reference TRBV28 and TRBJ1-5, is as follows: DVKVTQSSRYLVKRTGEKVFLECVQDMDHENMFWYRQDPGLGLRLIYFSYDVKMKEKGDIPEGYSVSREKKERFSLILESASTNQTSMYLCASSRREPFFSNQPQHFGDGTRLSIL.

CDR3: CATSERTAGYEQYF. CDR3 sequence (DNA): TGTGCCACCTCAGAGCGGACTGCTGGGTACGAGCAGTACTTC. V usage is TRBV6-1 and J usage is TRBJ2-7; D might be TRBD2 (5 bases). This CDR3 is 14 amino acids long. Germline assignment: CDR1 MNHNS and CDR2 SASEGT. V gave up 10 bases and J gave up 4 bases, with 20 bases separating them.

The chain employs TRBV6-1 and TRBJ2-7, with 8 bases matching TRBD1. Looked up from germline, CDR1 is MNHNS and CDR2 is SASEGT. The CDR3 spans 15 residues. V trimming: 0 bases; J trimming: 4 bases; junction bases outside the gene matches: 5. DNA of the CDR3: TGTGCCAGCAGTGAAGCGCTGGGGACAGGTTACGAGCAGTACTTC. Protein product: CASSEALGTGYEQYF.

The chain is built from TRBV7-2 and TRBJ1-1; D unclear. This CDR3 spans 10 amino acids. Trimming cost V 5 bases and J 10 bases, with 8 bases left between them. Germline assignment: CDR1 SGHTA and CDR2 FQGNSA. CDR3 bases: TGTGCCAGCAGCCTGTTGGGAGCTTTCTTT. As protein: CASSLLGAFF.

Worth noting for this clone: This sample includes further DNA sequences coding for the same CDR3. CDR3 bases: TGTGCCAGCAGCTTAAGTGGAAACACCATATATTTT. This translates into CASSLSGNTIYF. The V call is TRBV7-9, the J call TRBJ1-3, with D hard to call. V gave up 2 bases and J gave up 3 bases, with 2 bases separating them. Per the germline V gene, CDR1 is SEHNR and CDR2 is FQNEAQ (reference sequence). This CDR3 is 12 amino acids long.

The chain couples TRBV27 to TRBJ1-2; D might be TRBD1 (5 bases). Trimming left V 4 bases short and J 6 bases short, with 9 bases between. Germline V gene data show CDR1 as MNHEY and CDR2 as SMNVEV (reference sequence). This CDR3 comprises 12 residues. The CDR3 DNA follows: TGTGCCAGCAGTTGGGGGGGGGATGGCTACACCTTC. Protein sequence: CASSWGGDGYTF.

This clone has more than one count but fewer than ten. This chain uses TRBV2 with TRBJ2-7, with 8 bases aligning to TRBD2. J was trimmed by 2 bases and V by 2 bases; bases with no gene match: 8. Germline CDR1 SNHLY, CDR2 FYNNEI. This CDR3 is 16 amino acids long. DNA of the CDR3: TGTGCCAGCAGTGAAACTCTCGGGGGGGTCCCCTACGAGCAGTACTTC. It is translated as CASSETLGGVPYEQYF.

J is TRBJ2-1 and V is TRBV6-5, with 7 bases that match TRBD2. CDR3 length: 16 amino acids. Germline CDR1 and CDR2: MNHEY and SVGAGI. With 4 bases clipped from V and 0 bases from J, the junction kept 6 bases outside the gene matches. The CDR3 DNA sequence: TGTGCCAGCAGTTCCGCACGCGGGAGCTCCTACAATGAGCAGTTCTTC. Amino acids: CASSSARGSSYNEQFF.

This clone was detected once. The V gene is TRBV4-3, the J gene TRBJ1-1; D uncertain. From germline, CDR1 is LGHNA and CDR2 YSLEER. Trimming shortened V by 0 bases and J by 7 bases, and 9 bases separated the two germline ends. The CDR3 is 13 residues long. This CDR3 reads CASSQELHVEAFF. The CDR3, as DNA: TGCGCCAGCAGCCAAGAGCTACACGTTGAAGCTTTCTTT.

DNA for the CDR3: TGTGCCAGCAGCTTAGGGAGCCGGGCCGGGGGAGAGCAGTTCTTC. The encoded protein is CASSLGSRAGGEQFF. The gene calls are TRBV11-3 and TRBJ2-1, with D perhaps matching TRBD2 (6 bases). The V gene's germline CDR1 is SGHNT and CDR2 YENEEA. V lost 1 base, J lost 10 bases, and 17 bases lay in between. This CDR3 contains 15 residues.